This is a list of T cell receptor beta chains from one sample in a study of T cell responses to AZD1222 COVID-19 vaccine. The table came from immunoSEQ multiplex PCR; TCRdb's copy has only in-frame clones and leaves some out. The repertoire includes about 130,000 clones, over 75% of them detected once, and about a fifth sits in the top ten. The specimen comprised peripheral blood, sampled on day 0 of AZD1222 vaccination. These receptors came from an adult in good health. CDR3s include the opening cysteine and the closing phenylalanine or tryptophan. Each record gives: clone size, D gene, J gene, V gene, CDR3 DNA, CDR3 protein. A D gene is named only where the DNA matches it firmly. Rows may omit the clone size; those that give it use once, few, many or a size class.

>-|-|TRBJ1-3|TRBV3-1/TRBV3-2
TGTGCCAGCAGCCAAGGAGGCTCTGGAAACACCATATATTTT
CASSQGGSGNTIYF
>-|-|TRBJ2-7|TRBV9
TGTGCCAGCAGCGTAGGGGGGTTTGACAACTACGAGCAGTACTTC
CASSVGGFDNYEQYF
>-|-|TRBJ1-5|TRBV15
TGTGCCACCAGCTACGGACATACCAATCAGCCCCAGCATTTT
CATSYGHTNQPQHF
>-|TRBD2|TRBJ2-1|TRBV2
TGTGCCAGCAGGCTAGCGGGGAGCTCCTACAATGAGCAGTTCTTC
CASRLAGSSYNEQFF
>-|-|TRBJ1-4|TRBV19
TGTGCCAGTAGTATAGAGATGGAAAAACTGTTTTTT
CASSIEMEKLFF
>-|-|TRBJ1-4|TRBV4-1
TGCGCCAGCAGCCAAGGGGCTGAAGGGCTTGGGGAAAAACTGTTTTTT
CASSQGAEGLGEKLFF
>few|TRBD2|TRBJ2-1|TRBV12-3/TRBV12-4
TGTGCCAGCAACGAATGGGGCGGGGGGCTAGCGGTCTTC
CASNEWGGGLAVF
>-|-|TRBJ2-7|TRBV18
TGTGCCAGCTCTCTGCGGGGGCCCTACGAGCAGTACTTC
CASSLRGPYEQYF
>-|-|TRBJ1-2|TRBV5-1
TGCGCCAGCAGCCCCGACGACTATGGCTACACCTTC
CASSPDDYGYTF
>-|TRBD2|TRBJ2-3|TRBV9
TGTGCCAGCAGCGTAGCTAAGAGCGGGGGGCATACGCAGTATTTT
CASSVAKSGGHTQYF
>once|TRBD1|TRBJ1-1|TRBV27
TGTGCCAGCAGTTTTCTTCAATACAGGGGCGTTAACACTGAAGCTTTCTTT
CASSFLQYRGVNTEAFF
>-|-|TRBJ1-5|TRBV2
TGTGCCAGCAGTGAAGATGGGCCATATCAGCCCCAGCATTTT
CASSEDGPYQPQHF
>-|-|TRBJ2-6|TRBV7-8
TGTGCCAGCAGCCGCTTTATGTCTGGGGCCAACGTCCTGACTTTC
CASSRFMSGANVLTF
>-|-|TRBJ2-3|TRBV6-5
TGTGCCAGCAGTTCCGGAGGGTTCGGGGCAGATACGCAGTATTTT
CASSSGGFGADTQYF
>-|TRBD1|TRBJ2-7|TRBV9
TGTGCCAGCAGCCGCCGGGACAGGGTCATGAGGGAGCAGTACTTC
CASSRRDRVMREQYF
>-|-|TRBJ2-2|TRBV6-5
TGTGCCAGCTCCCGGGGCGGCACCGGGGAGCTGTTTTTT
CASSRGGTGELFF
>-|-|TRBJ1-1|TRBV10-1
TGCGCCAGCAGTGAACAGCTGAACACTGAAGCTTTCTTT
CASSEQLNTEAFF
>-|-|TRBJ2-7|TRBV10-3
TGTGCCATATGGAGGGGGGGGTTCTACGAGCAGTACTTC
CAIWRGGFYEQYF
>-|TRBD1|TRBJ2-1|TRBV10-3
TGTGCCATGGACCCCACAGGGGCCTCCATCAATGAGCAGTTCTTC
CAMDPTGASINEQFF
>-|TRBD1|TRBJ2-3|TRBV25-1
TGTGCCAGCAGTGAATTGGGACAGGGGAGCACAGATACGCAGTATTTT
CASSELGQGSTDTQYF
>-|-|TRBJ2-3|TRBV6-5
TGTGCCAGCAGGTTATCAGATACGCAGTATTTT
CASRLSDTQYF
>-|TRBD1|TRBJ2-7|TRBV7-2
TGTGCCAGCAGCTACGCGCCGGGACAGGGAGCCTACGAGCAGTACTTC
CASSYAPGQGAYEQYF
>-|-|TRBJ1-1|TRBV12-3/TRBV12-4
TGTGCCAGCAGCCCCACAGAGCTAGAAGCTTTCTTT
CASSPTELEAFF
>-|-|TRBJ2-1|TRBV20-1
TGCAGTGCTACCAGGAACAATGAGCAGTTCTTC
CSATRNNEQFF
>-|TRBD1|TRBJ1-6|TRBV10-3
TGTGCCATCAGTGATGGGACAGGGGGCCCCCGTGGGGGTTCACCCCTCCACTTT
CAISDGTGGPRGGSPLHF
>-|-|TRBJ1-6|TRBV27
TGTGCCAGCAGCCTCGGTGCGGGGTCACCCCTCCACTTT
CASSLGAGSPLHF
>-|-|TRBJ2-7|TRBV11-2
TGTGCCAGCAGCCCCCAGACAGCAATCCACTACGAGCAGTACTTC
CASSPQTAIHYEQYF
>-|-|TRBJ2-1|TRBV5-1
TGCGCCAGCAGTATGAGCAGGGGGGGTTTCTACAATGAGCAGTTCTTC
CASSMSRGGFYNEQFF
>-|-|TRBJ1-5|TRBV10-1
TGCGCCAGCAGTGAGTCGGTTGGGCAGCCCCAGCATTTT
CASSESVGQPQHF
>-|-|TRBJ1-1|TRBV6-5
TGTGCCAGCAGTTACCCCGGGGACACTGAAGCTTTCTTT
CASSYPGDTEAFF
>-|TRBD2|TRBJ2-3|TRBV10-2
TGCGCCAGCATGGGACTAGCGGGGGACAATACGCAGTATTTT
CASMGLAGDNTQYF